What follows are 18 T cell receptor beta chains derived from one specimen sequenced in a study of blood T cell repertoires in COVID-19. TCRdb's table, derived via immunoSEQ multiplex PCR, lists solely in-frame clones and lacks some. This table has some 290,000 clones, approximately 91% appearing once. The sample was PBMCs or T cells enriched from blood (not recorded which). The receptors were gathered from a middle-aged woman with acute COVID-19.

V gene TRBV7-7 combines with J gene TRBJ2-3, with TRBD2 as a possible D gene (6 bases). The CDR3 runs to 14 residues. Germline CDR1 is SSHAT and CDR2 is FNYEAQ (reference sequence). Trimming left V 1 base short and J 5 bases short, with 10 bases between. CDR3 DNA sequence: TGTGCCAGCAGCTTAGGTTCGGGGGAAGATACGCAGTATTTT. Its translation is CASSLGSGEDTQYF.

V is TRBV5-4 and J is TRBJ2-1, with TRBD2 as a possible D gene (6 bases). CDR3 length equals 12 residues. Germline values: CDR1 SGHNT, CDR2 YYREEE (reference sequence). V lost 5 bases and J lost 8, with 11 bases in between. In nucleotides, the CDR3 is TGTGCCAGCAGGCGGGAAGGGGATGAGCAGTTCTTC. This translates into CASRREGDEQFF.

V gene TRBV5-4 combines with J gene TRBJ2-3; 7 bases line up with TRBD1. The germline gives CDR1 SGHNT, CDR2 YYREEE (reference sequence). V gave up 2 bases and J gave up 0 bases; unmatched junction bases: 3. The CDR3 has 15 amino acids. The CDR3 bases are TGTGCCAGCAGCTTTAGGGGGCGCAGCACAGATACGCAGTATTTT. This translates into CASSFRGRSTDTQYF.

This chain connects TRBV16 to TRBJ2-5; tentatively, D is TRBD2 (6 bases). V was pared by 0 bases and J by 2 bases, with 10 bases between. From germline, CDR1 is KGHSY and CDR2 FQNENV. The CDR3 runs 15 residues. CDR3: CASSQSGGDQETQYF. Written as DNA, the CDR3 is TGTGCCAGCAGCCAATCTGGCGGGGATCAAGAGACCCAGTACTTC.

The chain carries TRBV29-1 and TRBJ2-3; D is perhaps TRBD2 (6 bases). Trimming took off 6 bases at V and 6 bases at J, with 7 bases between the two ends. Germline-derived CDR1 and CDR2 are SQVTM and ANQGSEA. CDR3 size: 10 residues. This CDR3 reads CSVGGDTQYF. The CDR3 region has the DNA TGCAGCGTAGGAGGGGATACGCAGTATTTT.

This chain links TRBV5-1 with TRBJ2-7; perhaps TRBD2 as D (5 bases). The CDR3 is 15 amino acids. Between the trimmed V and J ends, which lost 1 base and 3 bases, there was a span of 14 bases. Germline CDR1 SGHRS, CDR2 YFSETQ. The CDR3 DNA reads TGCGCCAGCAGCTTGCGCCCCGGACGGGGCTACGAGCAGTACTTC. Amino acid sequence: CASSLRPGRGYEQYF.

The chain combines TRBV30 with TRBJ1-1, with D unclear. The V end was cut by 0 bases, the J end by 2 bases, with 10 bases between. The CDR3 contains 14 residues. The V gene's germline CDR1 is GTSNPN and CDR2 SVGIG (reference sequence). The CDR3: CAWSVGQPNTEAFF. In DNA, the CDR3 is TGTGCCTGGAGTGTTGGGCAACCTAACACTGAAGCTTTCTTT. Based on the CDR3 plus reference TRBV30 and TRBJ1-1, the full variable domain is SQTIHQWPATLVQPVGSPLSLECTVEGTSNPNLYWYRQAAGRGLQLLFYSVGIGQISSEVPQNLSASRPQDRQFILSSKKLLLSDSGFYLCAWSVGQPNTEAFFGQGTRLTVV.

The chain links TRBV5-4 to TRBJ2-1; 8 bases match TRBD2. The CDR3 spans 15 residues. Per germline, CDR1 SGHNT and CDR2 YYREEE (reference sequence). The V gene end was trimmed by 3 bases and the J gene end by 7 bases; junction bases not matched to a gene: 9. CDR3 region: CASSSGGDSRNEQFF. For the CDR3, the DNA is TGTGCCAGCAGCTCGGGAGGGGACTCAAGGAATGAGCAGTTCTTC.

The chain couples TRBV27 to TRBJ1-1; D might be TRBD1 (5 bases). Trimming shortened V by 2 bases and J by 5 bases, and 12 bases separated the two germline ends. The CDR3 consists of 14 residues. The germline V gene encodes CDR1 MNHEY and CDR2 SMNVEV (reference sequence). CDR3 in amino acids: CASSLAGFRTEAFF. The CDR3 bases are TGTGCCAGCAGTTTAGCAGGGTTTCGAACTGAAGCTTTCTTT.

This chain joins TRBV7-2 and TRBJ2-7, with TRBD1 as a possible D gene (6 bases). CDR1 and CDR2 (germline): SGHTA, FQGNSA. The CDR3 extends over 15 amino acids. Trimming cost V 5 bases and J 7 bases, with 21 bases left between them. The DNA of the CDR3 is TGTGCCAGCAGCCCCCCCGACAGGCCCTCCTGGGAGCAGTACTTC. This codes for CASSPPDRPSWEQYF.

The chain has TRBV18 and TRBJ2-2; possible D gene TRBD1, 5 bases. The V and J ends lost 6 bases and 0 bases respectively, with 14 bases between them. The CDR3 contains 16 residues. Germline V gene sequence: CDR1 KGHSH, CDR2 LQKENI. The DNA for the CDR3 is TGTGCCAGCTCCCAAAATGGGGCAGCGAACACCGGGGAGCTGTTTTTT. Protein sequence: CASSQNGAANTGELFF.

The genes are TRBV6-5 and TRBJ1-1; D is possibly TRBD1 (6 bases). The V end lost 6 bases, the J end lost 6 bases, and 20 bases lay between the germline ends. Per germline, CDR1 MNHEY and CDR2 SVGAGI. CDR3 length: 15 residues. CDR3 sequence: CASRRKQGQFSEAFF. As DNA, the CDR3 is TGTGCCAGCAGGCGCAAACAGGGTCAGTTCTCTGAAGCTTTCTTT.

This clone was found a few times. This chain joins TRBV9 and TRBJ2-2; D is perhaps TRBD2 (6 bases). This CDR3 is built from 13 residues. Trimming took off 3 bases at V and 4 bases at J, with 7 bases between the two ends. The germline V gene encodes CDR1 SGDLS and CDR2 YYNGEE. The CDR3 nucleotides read TGTGCCAGCAGCGAGCGGGTCACCGGGGAGCTGTTTTTT. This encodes CASSERVTGELFF.

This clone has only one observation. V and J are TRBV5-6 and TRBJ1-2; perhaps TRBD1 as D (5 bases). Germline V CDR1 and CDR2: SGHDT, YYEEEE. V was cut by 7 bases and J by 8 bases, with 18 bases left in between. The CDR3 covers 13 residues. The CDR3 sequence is CASGPPGGTGYTF. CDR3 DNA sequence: TGTGCCAGCGGACCCCCCGGGGGAACGGGCTACACCTTC.

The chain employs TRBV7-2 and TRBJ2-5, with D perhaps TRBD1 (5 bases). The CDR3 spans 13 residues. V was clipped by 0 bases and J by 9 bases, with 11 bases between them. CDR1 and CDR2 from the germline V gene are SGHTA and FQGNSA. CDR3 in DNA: TGTGCCAGCAGCTTAGCGGGGCAGAAGCCCCAGTACTTC. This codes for CASSLAGQKPQYF.

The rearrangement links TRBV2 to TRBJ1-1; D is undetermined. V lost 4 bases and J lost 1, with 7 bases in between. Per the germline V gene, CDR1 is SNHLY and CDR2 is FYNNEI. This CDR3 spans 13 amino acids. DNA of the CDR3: TGTGCCAGCAGTGTCGAGGAGAACACTGAAGCTTTCTTT. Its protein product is CASSVEENTEAFF.

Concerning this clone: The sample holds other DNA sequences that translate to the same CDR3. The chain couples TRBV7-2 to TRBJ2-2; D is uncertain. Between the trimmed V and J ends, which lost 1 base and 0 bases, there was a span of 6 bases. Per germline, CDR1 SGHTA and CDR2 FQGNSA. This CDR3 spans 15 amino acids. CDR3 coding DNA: TGTGCCAGCAGCTTAGGTTTAGCGAACACCGGGGAGCTGTTTTTT. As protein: CASSLGLANTGELFF.

The CDR3 bases are TGCGCCAGCAGCCAAGACAGGGTTGATCCCTACGAGCAGTACTTC. It codes for CASSQDRVDPYEQYF. This chain joins TRBV4-3 and TRBJ2-7; TRBD1 is a possible D gene (5 bases). The CDR3 has 15 residues. CDR1 LGHNA and CDR2 YSLEER come from the germline V gene. Trimming took 0 bases from V and 2 from J, leaving 11 bases between them.